Below are 2 T cell receptor beta chains sequenced from a single sample in a study of OX40 agonist ivuxolimab in advanced cancers. Preparation of the library involved the immunoSEQ multiplex PCR assay. In TCRdb, the immuneACCESS table is reduced to in-frame sequences with V and J assigned. These tables do not hold every clone; where another copy was compared, an unresolved V gene accounts for under half, and the others remain unexplained. Across this sample there are 25,000 to 35,000 clones, with about four fifths seen only once. 20% to 25% of the sample comes from the top ten. Sequenced here: CD4+ or CD8+ T cells sorted from blood, sampled in a trial of the OX40 agonist ivuxolimab. The receptors derive from an adult with an advanced solid tumor such as melanoma, head and neck, liver or kidney cancer.

The chain is built from TRBV28 and TRBJ2-1; 8 positions agree with TRBD2. Per the germline V gene, CDR1 is MDHEN and CDR2 is SYDVKM. The J segment lost 5 bases and the V segment lost 7 bases, leaving 7 bases of the junction unmatched. CDR3 length: 14 amino acids. The CDR3 protein is CASKGAGENNEQFF. The CDR3 DNA reads TGTGCCAGCAAGGGAGCGGGGGAAAACAATGAGCAGTTCTTC. Based on the CDR3 plus reference TRBV28 and TRBJ2-1, the full variable domain is DVKVTQSSRYLVKRTGEKVFLECVQDMDHENMFWYRQDPGLGLRLIYFSYDVKMKEKGDIPEGYSVSREKKERFSLILESASTNQTSMYLCASKGAGENNEQFFGPGTRLTVL.

This CDR3 reads CACNDGYQPQHF. Here the CDR3 DNA reads TGTGCCTGCAACGACGGGTATCAGCCCCAGCATTTT. V usage is TRBV30 and J usage is TRBJ1-5; D is undetermined. Germline CDR1 GTSNPN, CDR2 SVGIG (reference sequence). Trimming left V 6 bases short and J 5 bases short, with 11 bases between. CDR3 length equals 12 residues.